A selection of T cell receptor beta chains follows, all from one sample in a study of blood T cell repertoires in COVID-19. Assay: immunoSEQ multiplex PCR; the TCRdb copy retains only in-frame clones and omits some. The sample carries a few hundred thousand clones, approximately 80% recorded once. Sequencing input: peripheral blood. These receptors were taken from a human donor in a cohort sampled during active COVID-19. Both conserved end residues are part of each CDR3. The order of the fields is V gene, D gene, clone size, J gene, CDR3 DNA, CDR3 protein. D genes are given only for firm matches. The size entry is marked missing in some rows and otherwise reads once, few, many or a size class.

V gene: TRBV5-6; D gene: .; clone size: .; J gene: TRBJ2-7; CDR3 DNA: TGTGCCAGCCTCTACGGACAGAGCTCCTACGAGCAGTACTTC; CDR3 protein: CASLYGQSSYEQYF
V gene: TRBV30; D gene: TRBD2; clone size: .; J gene: TRBJ2-2; CDR3 DNA: TGTGCCTGGAGTCCCCGGGGGGCGGGAGGGACCGGGGAGCTGTTTTTT; CDR3 protein: CAWSPRGAGGTGELFF
V gene: TRBV28; D gene: .; clone size: .; J gene: TRBJ1-1; CDR3 DNA: TGTGCCAGCAGTTTATTCAGGGGCCTCAACGGTAGGGCTTTCTTT; CDR3 protein: CASSLFRGLNGRAFF
V gene: TRBV7-9; D gene: .; clone size: .; J gene: TRBJ1-5; CDR3 DNA: TGTGCCAGCAGCGGGCAGGGTAATCAGCCCCAGCATTTT; CDR3 protein: CASSGQGNQPQHF
V gene: TRBV27; D gene: .; clone size: .; J gene: TRBJ1-6; CDR3 DNA: TGTGCCAGCAGTCCCAACCGGGGGGGCGTCCTCCGATTCTCACCCCTCCACTTT; CDR3 protein: CASSPNRGGVLRFSPLHF
V gene: TRBV5-6; D gene: TRBD1; clone size: .; J gene: TRBJ2-5; CDR3 DNA: TGTGCCAGCAGCTTGTGGACCGGGACAGGGTCTTCAGGAGAGACCCAGTACTTC; CDR3 protein: CASSLWTGTGSSGETQYF
V gene: TRBV7-6; D gene: TRBD1; clone size: .; J gene: TRBJ2-1; CDR3 DNA: TGTGCCAGCAGCTTAGTCCCGACAGGGGATCGTAGCAATGAGCAGTTCTTC; CDR3 protein: CASSLVPTGDRSNEQFF
V gene: TRBV6-1; D gene: .; clone size: .; J gene: TRBJ1-2; CDR3 DNA: TGTGCCAGCAGTGAAAATAGCGTCAGCTACTATGGCTACACCTTC; CDR3 protein: CASSENSVSYYGYTF
V gene: TRBV18; D gene: TRBD1; clone size: .; J gene: TRBJ1-2; CDR3 DNA: TGTGCCAGCTCCCCCACTGGACAGGGGGCCGTTGGCTACACCTTC; CDR3 protein: CASSPTGQGAVGYTF
V gene: TRBV19; D gene: TRBD2; clone size: .; J gene: TRBJ2-7; CDR3 DNA: TGTGCCAGTAGTACCGGACTAGCGAACTCCTACGAGCAGTACTTC; CDR3 protein: CASSTGLANSYEQYF
V gene: TRBV7-2; D gene: TRBD2; clone size: .; J gene: TRBJ2-1; CDR3 DNA: TGTGCCAGCAGCCCCCAGGGAGCGGGGATTGGGAATGAGCAGTTCTTC; CDR3 protein: CASSPQGAGIGNEQFF
V gene: TRBV20-1; D gene: TRBD2; clone size: .; J gene: TRBJ2-3; CDR3 DNA: TGCAGTGCTAGTAGCGGGAGAGGCACAGATACGCAGTATTTT; CDR3 protein: CSASSGRGTDTQYF
V gene: TRBV5-1; D gene: .; clone size: .; J gene: TRBJ2-5; CDR3 DNA: TGCGCCAGCAGCTACGGGGGATCCCAAGAGACCCAGTACTTC; CDR3 protein: CASSYGGSQETQYF
V gene: TRBV20-1; D gene: .; clone size: few; J gene: TRBJ2-7; CDR3 DNA: TGCAGTGCTAGTTCCGGGAGAAACTACGAGCAGTACTTC; CDR3 protein: CSASSGRNYEQYF
V gene: TRBV6-2/TRBV6-3; D gene: TRBD2; clone size: .; J gene: TRBJ2-7; CDR3 DNA: TGTGCCAGCAGTTACTCAAGGACTAGCGGGAGATTGTACGAGCAGTACTTC; CDR3 protein: CASSYSRTSGRLYEQYF
V gene: TRBV7-3; D gene: TRBD2; clone size: .; J gene: TRBJ2-1; CDR3 DNA: TGTGCCAGCAGCTCCTCTAGCGGGAGCTCCTACAATGAGCAGTTCTTC; CDR3 protein: CASSSSSGSSYNEQFF
V gene: TRBV5-1; D gene: TRBD2; clone size: once; J gene: TRBJ2-1; CDR3 DNA: TGCGCCAGCAGCTTGGCCGATGGAGCGGGGGGGCTCAACAATGAGCAGTTCTTC; CDR3 protein: CASSLADGAGGLNNEQFF
V gene: TRBV5-1; D gene: .; clone size: .; J gene: TRBJ1-1; CDR3 DNA: TGCGCCAGCAGCTCCGCCGCCCGAGGGTCGAACACTGAAGCTTTCTTT; CDR3 protein: CASSSAARGSNTEAFF
V gene: TRBV6-5; D gene: .; clone size: .; J gene: TRBJ2-1; CDR3 DNA: TGTGCCAGCACGGTCTACAATGAGCAGTTCTTC; CDR3 protein: CASTVYNEQFF
V gene: TRBV28; D gene: .; clone size: .; J gene: TRBJ1-5; CDR3 DNA: TGTGCCAGCAGTTTAGCCCCGGGAGGGGTGTATCAGCCCCAGCATTTT; CDR3 protein: CASSLAPGGVYQPQHF
V gene: TRBV9; D gene: TRBD1; clone size: .; J gene: TRBJ2-7; CDR3 DNA: TGTGCCAGCAGCCCTTCCGGGACAGGGATTTACGAGCAGTACTTC; CDR3 protein: CASSPSGTGIYEQYF
V gene: TRBV29-1; D gene: .; clone size: .; J gene: TRBJ1-5; CDR3 DNA: TGCAGCGTTGCCGGAGGGATCCATAGCAATCAGCCCCAGCATTTT; CDR3 protein: CSVAGGIHSNQPQHF
V gene: TRBV19; D gene: .; clone size: few; J gene: TRBJ1-2; CDR3 DNA: TGTGCCAGTAGCCCTCGTACCCGCCAGGCAGTCACCTTC; CDR3 protein: CASSPRTRQAVTF
V gene: TRBV7-9; D gene: TRBD1; clone size: .; J gene: TRBJ1-6; CDR3 DNA: TGTGCCAGCAGCGTGACCGGGACAGGGAACCTGGCCCTCCACTTT; CDR3 protein: CASSVTGTGNLALHF
V gene: TRBV5-6; D gene: TRBD1; clone size: .; J gene: TRBJ1-5; CDR3 DNA: TGTGCCAGCAGCGTCTCGGGACAGGGTTTTCATTTT; CDR3 protein: CASSVSGQGFHF
V gene: TRBV6-2/TRBV6-3; D gene: TRBD1; clone size: .; J gene: TRBJ1-1; CDR3 DNA: TGTGCCAGCAGCAATCGACAGGGAAACACTGAAGCTTTCTTT; CDR3 protein: CASSNRQGNTEAFF
V gene: TRBV30; D gene: .; clone size: few; J gene: TRBJ1-5; CDR3 DNA: TGTGCCTGGAGTGGCGGTCATAGCAATCAGCCCCAGCATTTT; CDR3 protein: CAWSGGHSNQPQHF
V gene: TRBV7-2; D gene: TRBD1; clone size: .; J gene: TRBJ1-1; CDR3 DNA: TGTGCCAGCAGCCAGGACAGGGTTCTCGACACTGAAGCTTTCTTT; CDR3 protein: CASSQDRVLDTEAFF
V gene: TRBV7-2; D gene: .; clone size: .; J gene: TRBJ1-2; CDR3 DNA: TGTGCCAGCAGCTTCCTCGGAGCAAACTATGGCTACACCTTC; CDR3 protein: CASSFLGANYGYTF
V gene: TRBV5-5; D gene: TRBD2; clone size: few; J gene: TRBJ2-3; CDR3 DNA: TGTGCCAGCAGCCGACTAGCGAACCCCTGGGATACGCAGTATTTT; CDR3 protein: CASSRLANPWDTQYF
V gene: TRBV28; D gene: .; clone size: once; J gene: TRBJ1-5; CDR3 DNA: TGTGCCAGCAGGAGGCAGGGGAATCAGCCCCAGCATTTT; CDR3 protein: CASRRQGNQPQHF
V gene: TRBV11-2; D gene: .; clone size: .; J gene: TRBJ2-7; CDR3 DNA: TGTGCCAGCAGCTTGGGCAGGGAAAAGTACTTC; CDR3 protein: CASSLGREKYF